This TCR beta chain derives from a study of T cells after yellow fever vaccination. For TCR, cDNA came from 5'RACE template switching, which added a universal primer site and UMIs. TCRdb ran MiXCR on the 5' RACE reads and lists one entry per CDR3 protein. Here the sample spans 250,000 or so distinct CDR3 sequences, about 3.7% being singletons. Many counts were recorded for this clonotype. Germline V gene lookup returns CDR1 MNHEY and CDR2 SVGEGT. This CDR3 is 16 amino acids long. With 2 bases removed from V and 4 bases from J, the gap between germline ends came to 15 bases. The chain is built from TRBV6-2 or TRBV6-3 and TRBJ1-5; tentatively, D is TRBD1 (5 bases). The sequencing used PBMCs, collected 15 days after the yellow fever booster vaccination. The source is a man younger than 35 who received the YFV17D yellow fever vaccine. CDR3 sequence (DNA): TGTGCCAGCAGTTACCTGGCTCGGGGGAGGAATCAGCCCCAGCATTTT. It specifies CASSYLARGRNQPQHF.